The rows below give T cell receptor beta chains drawn from one sample of a study of OX40 agonist ivuxolimab in advanced cancers. TCRdb's table, derived via immunoSEQ multiplex PCR, lists solely in-frame clones and lacks some. Among 91,000 or so clones, around 94% were seen once, and the ten largest hold approximately 0.2%. The sample in question was CD4+ or CD8+ T cells sorted from blood, obtained in a trial of the OX40 agonist ivuxolimab. All receptors derive from an adult with an advanced solid tumor such as melanoma, head and neck, liver or kidney cancer. Both conserved end residues are part of each CDR3. A D gene is named only where the DNA matches it firmly. The size of a clone is reported for some rows only, either as once, few or many, or as a class for expanded clones.

TRBV2,16,.,TRBJ2-4,TRBD1,TGTGCCAGCAGTTACGGGACAGGGCTAGCCAAAAACATTCAGTACTTC,CASSYGTGLAKNIQYF
TRBV6-5,16,.,TRBJ2-5,TRBD2,TGTGCCAGCAGTTACCGGGCTAGCGGGAGCGGAGAGACCCAGTACTTC,CASSYRASGSGETQYF
TRBV7-3,14,.,TRBJ2-3,TRBD1,TGTGCCAGCAGCTTGACAGGGGGGTCAGATACGCAGTATTTT,CASSLTGGSDTQYF
TRBV19,18,.,TRBJ1-4,.,TGTGCCAGTAGTGCTAGGGGGGCGGTCCGTACAAAGCGGGAAAAACTGTTTTTT,CASSARGAVRTKREKLFF
TRBV28,12,.,TRBJ1-5,.,TGTGCCACCCATATAGCAAATCAGCCCCAGCATTTT,CATHIANQPQHF
TRBV11-2,17,.,TRBJ2-5,TRBD2,TGTGCCAGCAGCCCGGGACTAGCGGGGGGGCTGAAGGAGACCCAGTACTTC,CASSPGLAGGLKETQYF
TRBV30,18,.,TRBJ2-1,TRBD2,TGTGCCTGGGTGGACCTCGGGTTACTAGCGGGCCCACCTCCCCAACAGTTCTTC,CAWVDLGLLAGPPPQQFF
TRBV11-2,17,.,TRBJ2-5,TRBD2,TGTGCCAGCAGCTTAGGGACTAGCGGGGGCACCGGGGAGACCCAGTACTTC,CASSLGTSGGTGETQYF
TRBV5-1,17,.,TRBJ2-3,.,TGCGCCAGCAGCTTGACCTCCCAGGGACCTAGCACAGATACGCAGTATTTT,CASSLTSQGPSTDTQYF
TRBV6-5,15,.,TRBJ2-3,.,TGTGCCAGCAGTTACTCGGGCAGGGTATCAGATACGCAGTATTTT,CASSYSGRVSDTQYF
TRBV11-2,17,.,TRBJ2-6,.,TGTGCCAGCAGCTTAACCGTTTTAAGGTCTGGGGCCAACGTCCTGACTTTC,CASSLTVLRSGANVLTF
TRBV28,14,.,TRBJ1-3,.,TGTGCCAGCAGTTTAGAGGGCGTTAGAAACACCATATATTTT,CASSLEGVRNTIYF
TRBV10-3,17,once,TRBJ1-1,TRBD1,TGTGCCATCAGTGAGTCGACGGGAGCAGGGGGGTACACTGAAGCTTTCTTT,CAISESTGAGGYTEAFF
TRBV6-6,14,.,TRBJ1-1,.,TGTGCCAGCAGTTATGGGGTAGGAGACACTGAAGCTTTCTTT,CASSYGVGDTEAFF
TRBV19,17,.,TRBJ1-5,.,TGTGCCACAAAAACGGCGGCCCAATGGGGGAGCAATCAGCCCCAGCATTTT,CATKTAAQWGSNQPQHF
TRBV14,14,.,TRBJ2-7,.,TGTGCCAGCAGCTTTAGCGCTGACTCCTACGAGCAGTACTTC,CASSFSADSYEQYF
TRBV28,16,.,TRBJ2-7,TRBD1,TGTGCCAGCCAAGTTTGGGGGGACAGGGGGACCTACGAGCAGTACTTC,CASQVWGDRGTYEQYF
TRBV5-1,13,.,TRBJ2-7,.,TGCGCCAGCAGCTTGGACACCCAGGACGAGCAGTACTTC,CASSLDTQDEQYF
TRBV9,19,.,TRBJ2-5,TRBD1,TGTGCCAGCAGCGTAGAAAGGGTGGGGACAGGGGGTCCCCCGGAGACCCAGTACTTC,CASSVERVGTGGPPETQYF
TRBV5-4,13,.,TRBJ2-3,.,TGTGCCAGCAGCTATTCCGTTTCGGATACGCAGTATTTT,CASSYSVSDTQYF
TRBV18,15,.,TRBJ2-1,.,TGTGCCAGCTCACCACAAGGTTCCCCCAACAATGAGCAGTTCTTC,CASSPQGSPNNEQFF
TRBV6-5,14,.,TRBJ1-5,.,TGTGCCAGCAGTTCCGCTAGGGTTCGTGAGCCCCAGCATTTT,CASSSARVREPQHF
TRBV28,13,once,TRBJ1-4,.,TGTGCCAGCAGTGGGGGGGCAGGGGAAAAACTGTTTTTT,CASSGGAGEKLFF
TRBV5-6,14,.,TRBJ1-3,.,TGTGCCAGCAGCTCCACAGGGTCCGGAAACACCATATATTTT,CASSSTGSGNTIYF
TRBV5-1,15,.,TRBJ2-1,.,TGCGCCAGCAGCTTGGGGCAGGGGCTTGACAATGAGCAGTTCTTC,CASSLGQGLDNEQFF
TRBV19,13,.,TRBJ1-1,.,TGTGCCAGTAGCAGACAGGCGAACACTGAAGCTTTCTTT,CASSRQANTEAFF
TRBV7-3,14,.,TRBJ2-3,.,TGTGCCAGCAAGGGTGCGGCTAGCACAGATACGCAGTATTTT,CASKGAASTDTQYF
TRBV9,14,.,TRBJ2-3,TRBD2,TGTGCCAGCAGTGATGTAGCGGGGACAGATACGCAGTATTTT,CASSDVAGTDTQYF
TRBV28,14,.,TRBJ2-4,.,TGTGCCAGCACCTTTGGCGGACACCAAAACATTCAGTACTTC,CASTFGGHQNIQYF
TRBV6-5,16,.,TRBJ2-7,.,TGTGCCAGCAGTTACTCGGGGGGTAGCCCACTCTACGAGCAGTACTTC,CASSYSGGSPLYEQYF
TRBV25-1,15,.,TRBJ2-7,TRBD1,TGTGCCAGCAGTCTTGGGGGACAGGGGTTCTACGAGCAGTACTTC,CASSLGGQGFYEQYF
TRBV5-1,13,.,TRBJ2-7,.,TGCGCCAGCAGCGACGGGGCCCCGGGACCGGAGTACTTC,CASSDGAPGPEYF
TRBV7-9,16,once,TRBJ2-1,TRBD2,TGTGCCAGCAGCCCTCGTGGGCTAGCGGGGTACAATGAGCAGTTCTTC,CASSPRGLAGYNEQFF
TRBV5-1,15,.,TRBJ2-2,.,TGCGCCAGCACCCCTGGGACCCTAGATACCGGGGAGCTGTTTTTT,CASTPGTLDTGELFF
TRBV27,13,.,TRBJ2-7,.,TGTGCCAGCAGTTTCAATGGATACCACGAGCAGTACTTC,CASSFNGYHEQYF
TRBV28,14,.,TRBJ2-7,TRBD1,TGTGCCAGCAGTTTCCGGACAGGACCCCTGGAGCAGTACTTC,CASSFRTGPLEQYF
TRBV27,14,.,TRBJ2-4,.,TGTGCCAGCAGTTCCCCGGGAGCCAAAAACATTCAGTACTTC,CASSSPGAKNIQYF
TRBV7-2,15,.,TRBJ2-7,TRBD1,TGTGCCAGCAGCTTACCGGGACAGGGGGACTACGAGCAGTACTTC,CASSLPGQGDYEQYF
TRBV28,15,.,TRBJ1-4,.,TGTGCCAGCAGTTCCCCAGCGGGGGTTAATGAAAAACTGTTTTTT,CASSSPAGVNEKLFF
TRBV9,17,.,TRBJ2-6,.,TGTGCCAGCAGCGCCAGGACGGGGAGCTCTGGGGCCAACGTCCTGACTTTC,CASSARTGSSGANVLTF
TRBV6-5,13,.,TRBJ1-1,.,TGTGCCAGCAGTTACAGTTGGAACACTGAAGCTTTCTTT,CASSYSWNTEAFF
TRBV6-5,14,.,TRBJ1-1,.,TGTGCCAGCAGTGACCCATCCCCGGGGACTGAAGCTTTCTTT,CASSDPSPGTEAFF
TRBV19,15,.,TRBJ2-1,.,TGTGCCAGTAGTATGAGGGGGGACTCCTACAATGAGCAGTTCTTC,CASSMRGDSYNEQFF
TRBV28,15,.,TRBJ2-7,TRBD2,TGTGCCAGCAGTTTAACTAGCGGGAGTAGAAACGAGCAGTACTTC,CASSLTSGSRNEQYF
TRBV28,12,.,TRBJ2-1,.,TGTGCCAGCAGTTTGGACGCCCATGAGCAGTTCTTC,CASSLDAHEQFF
TRBV11-3,16,.,TRBJ2-2,TRBD1,TGTGCCAGCAGCCGAGCCGGGACAGCTAACACCGGGGAGCTGTTTTTT,CASSRAGTANTGELFF
TRBV27,14,.,TRBJ1-4,.,TGTGCCAGCAGCCCACAGGGTAATCGTGAAAAACTGTTTTTT,CASSPQGNREKLFF
TRBV18,13,.,TRBJ2-7,.,TGTGCCAGCTCACCGGACGGAGCCTACGAGCAGTACTTC,CASSPDGAYEQYF
TRBV6-6,13,.,TRBJ2-3,.,TGTGCCGGTGGGAATCATCTCACAGATACGCAGTATTTT,CAGGNHLTDTQYF
TRBV4-3,19,.,TRBJ2-7,TRBD2,TGCGCCAGCAGCCAAGATCTCGTAGCGGGGGGGCTGGCCTCCTACGAGCAGTACTTC,CASSQDLVAGGLASYEQYF